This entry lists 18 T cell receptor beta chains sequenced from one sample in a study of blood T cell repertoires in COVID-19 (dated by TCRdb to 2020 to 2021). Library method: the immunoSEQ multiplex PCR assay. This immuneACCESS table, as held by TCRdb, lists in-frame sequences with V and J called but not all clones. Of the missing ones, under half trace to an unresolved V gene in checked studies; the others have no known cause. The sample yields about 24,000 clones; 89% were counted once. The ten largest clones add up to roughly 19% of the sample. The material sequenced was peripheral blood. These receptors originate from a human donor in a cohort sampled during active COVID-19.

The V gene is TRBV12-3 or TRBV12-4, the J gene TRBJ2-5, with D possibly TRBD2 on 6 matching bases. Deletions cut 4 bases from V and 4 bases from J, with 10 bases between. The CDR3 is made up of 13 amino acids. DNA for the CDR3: TGTGCCAGCAGTTGGCGGGAAGCAGAGACCCAGTACTTC. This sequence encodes CASSWREAETQYF.

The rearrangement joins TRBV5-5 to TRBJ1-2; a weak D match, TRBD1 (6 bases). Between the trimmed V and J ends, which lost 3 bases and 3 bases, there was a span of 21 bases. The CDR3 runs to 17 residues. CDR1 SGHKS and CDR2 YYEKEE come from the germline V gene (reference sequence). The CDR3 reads CASSSEPRGLWDYGYTF. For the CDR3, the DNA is TGTGCCAGCAGCTCAGAACCAAGGGGGTTATGGGACTATGGCTACACCTTC.

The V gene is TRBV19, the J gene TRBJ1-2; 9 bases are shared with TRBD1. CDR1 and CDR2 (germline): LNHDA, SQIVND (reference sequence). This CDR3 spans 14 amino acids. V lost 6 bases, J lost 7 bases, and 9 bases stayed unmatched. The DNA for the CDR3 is TGTGCCAGTAGCGAAAGGGACAGGGCTTTTGGCTACACCTTC. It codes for CASSERDRAFGYTF.

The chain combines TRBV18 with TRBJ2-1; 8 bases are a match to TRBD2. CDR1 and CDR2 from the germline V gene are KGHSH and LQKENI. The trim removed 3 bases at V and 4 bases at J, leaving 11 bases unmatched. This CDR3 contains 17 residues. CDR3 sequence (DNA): TGTGCCAGCTCACCTCCCCAGCGGGGGACCCTATACAATGAGCAGTTCTTC. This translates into CASSPPQRGTLYNEQFF.

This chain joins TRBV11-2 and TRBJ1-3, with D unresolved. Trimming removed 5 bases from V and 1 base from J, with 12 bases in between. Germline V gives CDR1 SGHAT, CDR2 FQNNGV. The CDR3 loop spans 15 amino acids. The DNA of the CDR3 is TGTGCCAGCAGCCTCTCGACGGGTTCTGGAAACACCATATATTTT. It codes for CASSLSTGSGNTIYF.

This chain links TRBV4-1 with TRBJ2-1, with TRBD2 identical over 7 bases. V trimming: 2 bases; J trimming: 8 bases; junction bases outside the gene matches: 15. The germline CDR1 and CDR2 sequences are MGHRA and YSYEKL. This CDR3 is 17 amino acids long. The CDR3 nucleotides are TGCGCCAGCAGCCAACGTCTAGCGGCAATAAACCTCGATGAGCAGTTCTTC. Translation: CASSQRLAAINLDEQFF.

The CDR3 DNA sequence: TGCGCCAGCAGTGAGGGCCTCGCAACTAATGAAAAACTGTTTTTT. Translated: CASSEGLATNEKLFF. J is TRBJ1-4 and V is TRBV10-1; D is undetermined. V lost 2 bases to trimming and J lost 0 bases, with 7 bases between them. The CDR3 is 15 residues long. The V gene's germline CDR1 is WNHNN and CDR2 SYGVQD (reference sequence).

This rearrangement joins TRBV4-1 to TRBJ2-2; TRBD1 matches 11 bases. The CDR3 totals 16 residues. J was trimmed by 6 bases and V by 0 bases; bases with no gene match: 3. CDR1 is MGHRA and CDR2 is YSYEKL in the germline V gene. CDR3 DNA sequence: TGCGCCAGCAGCCAAGAGGACAGGGGGCTTGCCGGGGAGCTGTTTTTT. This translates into CASSQEDRGLAGELFF.

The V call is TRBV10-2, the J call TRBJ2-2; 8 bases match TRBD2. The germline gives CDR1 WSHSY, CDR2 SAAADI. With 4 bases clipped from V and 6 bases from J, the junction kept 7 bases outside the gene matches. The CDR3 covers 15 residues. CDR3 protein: CASSARAGESGELFF. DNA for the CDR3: TGCGCCAGCAGTGCTCGAGCGGGAGAGTCCGGGGAGCTGTTTTTT.

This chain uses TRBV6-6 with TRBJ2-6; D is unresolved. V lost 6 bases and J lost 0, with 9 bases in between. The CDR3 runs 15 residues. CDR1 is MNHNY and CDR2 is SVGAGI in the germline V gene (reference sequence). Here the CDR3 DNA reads TGTGCCAGCAGCTCTCCGTTCTCTGGGGCCAACGTCCTGACTTTC. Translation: CASSSPFSGANVLTF.

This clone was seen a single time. CDR3 amino acids: CASSLGAGFSPLHF. The CDR3 nucleotides are TGTGCCAGCAGCTTAGGGGCGGGATTTTCACCCCTCCACTTT. J is TRBJ1-6 and V is TRBV11-2; D gene unclear. Germline assignment: CDR1 SGHAT and CDR2 FQNNGV. This CDR3 is 14 amino acids long. Trimming cost V 1 base and J 9 bases, with 10 bases left between them.

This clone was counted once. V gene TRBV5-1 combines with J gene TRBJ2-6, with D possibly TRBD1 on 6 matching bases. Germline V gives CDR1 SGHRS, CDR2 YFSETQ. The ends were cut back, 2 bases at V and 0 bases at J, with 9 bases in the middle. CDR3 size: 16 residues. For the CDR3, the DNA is TGCGCCAGCAGCTTTTGGGGGCGCTCTGGGGCCAACGTCCTGACTTTC. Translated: CASSFWGRSGANVLTF.

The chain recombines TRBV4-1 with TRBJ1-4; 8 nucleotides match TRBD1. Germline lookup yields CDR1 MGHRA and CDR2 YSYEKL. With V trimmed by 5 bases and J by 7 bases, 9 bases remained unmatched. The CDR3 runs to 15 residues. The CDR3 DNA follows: TGCGCCAGCAGCTCACGGACAGGGAGTGTTGAAAAACTGTTTTTT. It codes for CASSSRTGSVEKLFF.

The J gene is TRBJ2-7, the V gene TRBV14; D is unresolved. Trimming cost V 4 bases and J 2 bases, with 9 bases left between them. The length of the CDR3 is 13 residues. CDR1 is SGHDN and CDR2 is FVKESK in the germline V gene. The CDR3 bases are TGTGCCAGCAGCCCAGATAGTACCTACGAGCAGTACTTC. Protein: CASSPDSTYEQYF.

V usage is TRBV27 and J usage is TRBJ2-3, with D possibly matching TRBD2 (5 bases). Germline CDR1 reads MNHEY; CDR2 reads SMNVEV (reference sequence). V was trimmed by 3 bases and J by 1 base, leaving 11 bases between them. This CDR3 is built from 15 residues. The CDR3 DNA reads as TGTGCCAGCAGTTTTACGGGGTTAGGCACAGATACGCAGTATTTT. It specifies CASSFTGLGTDTQYF.

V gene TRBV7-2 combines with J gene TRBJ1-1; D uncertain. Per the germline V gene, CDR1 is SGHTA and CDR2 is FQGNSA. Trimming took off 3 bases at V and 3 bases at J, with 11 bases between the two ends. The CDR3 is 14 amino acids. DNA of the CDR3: TGTGCCAGCAGCTTGGTGGAGGGATACACTGAAGCTTTCTTT. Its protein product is CASSLVEGYTEAFF.

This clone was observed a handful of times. In DNA form, the CDR3 reads TGTGCCAGCAGCCAGGCGCGAGGGGAGCTGTTTTTT. Its protein product is CASSQARGELFF. This chain joins TRBV12-3 or TRBV12-4 and TRBJ2-2; no reliable D call. The V end was cut by 6 bases, the J end by 8 bases, with 10 bases between. This CDR3 contains 12 residues.

Written as DNA, the CDR3 is TGTGCCAGCAGCTTAGAGAGGACCTACGAGCAGTACTTC. Its protein is CASSLERTYEQYF. This rearrangement joins TRBV7-8 to TRBJ2-7; no firm D call. The length of the CDR3 is 13 residues. Germline CDR1 and CDR2: SGHVS and FQNEAQ. V lost 1 base, J lost 2 bases, and 6 bases lay in between.